What follows are 20 T cell receptor beta chains derived from one specimen sequenced in a study of T cells in Graves' hyperthyroidism and ophthalmopathy. What was amplified from RNA transcripts were TCR beta CDR3 regions. HTBI primers were the set used in a first-round RT-PCR of the TCR CDR3. TCRdb re-called the multiplex PCR reads with MiXCR, one entry per CDR3 protein. The table records about 840,000 distinct CDR3 sequences, roughly 40% of them present only once. The sample was blood. Source of these receptors: a man between 18 and 29 years old with Graves' hyperthyroidism.

This clonotype was seen only a few times. The chain combines TRBV12-3 or TRBV12-4 with TRBJ1-2, with D possibly being TRBD1 (5 bases). This CDR3 comprises 15 residues. V dropped 3 bases and J dropped 6 bases, with 17 bases sitting between them. The DNA for the CDR3 is TGTGCCAGCAGTTTCCTTCAGGGTGGGATCGATGGCTACACCTTC. Protein: CASSFLQGGIDGYTF.

This rearrangement joins TRBV11-3 to TRBJ1-1; a possible D gene is TRBD1 (5 bases). This CDR3 is built from 16 residues. Trimming pared 5 bases from V and 0 bases from J, leaving 16 bases between. Germline values: CDR1 SGHNT, CDR2 YENEEA. The CDR3 DNA is TGTGCCAGCAGCCGATCGAAGGGGCTCTTGAACACTGAAGCTTTCTTT. It yields the protein CASSRSKGLLNTEAFF.

The chain joins TRBV15 to TRBJ2-7; 7 positions match TRBD1. V dropped 2 bases and J dropped 2; count of bases not matched to a gene: 3. Germline V gene data show CDR1 as LNHNV and CDR2 as YYDKDF (reference sequence). This CDR3 is built from 14 residues. CDR3 in DNA: TGTGCCACCAGCAGACAGGGGGTCGCCTACGAGCAGTACTTC. This sequence encodes CATSRQGVAYEQYF.

CDR3 nucleotide sequence: TGTGCCAGCAGTTACGAACTAGCGGGTATCGGCGAGCAGTACTTC. Its translation: CASSYELAGIGEQYF. This chain connects TRBV6-5 to TRBJ2-7, with 9 bases aligning to TRBD2. This CDR3 is built from 15 residues. CDR1 and CDR2 from the germline V gene are MNHEY and SVGAGI. J gave up 6 bases and V 2 bases, and 8 bases lay outside the gene matches.

This clonotype was seen just once. A much larger clone lies a single base off, so this may be a read error. This sequence joins TRBV29-1 and TRBJ2-2; either TRBD1 or TRBD2 may supply D (5 bases each). Germline lookup yields CDR1 SQVTM and CDR2 ANQGSEA. The CDR3 length is 12 residues. Trimming pared 7 bases from V and 4 bases from J, leaving 10 bases between. CDR3 nucleotide sequence: TGCAGCGGCAGGGAGTCCACCGGGGAGCTGTTTTTT. It encodes CSGRESTGELFF.

This clonotype has more than one count but fewer than ten. The V call is TRBV4-1, the J call TRBJ1-5; no definite D call. The CDR3 is made up of 14 amino acids. Trimming took 1 base from V and 5 from J, leaving 9 bases between them. Germline assignment: CDR1 MGHRA and CDR2 YSYEKL. The CDR3 nucleotides read TGCGCCAGCAGCCAAGGGAGCGGGTATCAGCCCCAGCATTTT. It codes for CASSQGSGYQPQHF.

This clonotype was seen only a few times. This chain connects TRBV14 to TRBJ2-5, with D unclear. Germline V gene sequence: CDR1 SGHDN, CDR2 FVKESK. The CDR3 sequence is 13 residues long. V lost 8 bases to trimming and J lost 5 bases, with 15 bases between them. The CDR3 sequence is CASSQVRMETQYF. Written as DNA, the CDR3 is TGTGCCAGCTCCCAGGTACGGATGGAGACCCAGTACTTC. Combining the CDR3 with reference TRBV14 and TRBJ2-5 gives the whole variable domain EAGVTQFPSHSVIEKGQTVTLRCDPISGHDNLYWYRRVMGKEIKFLLHFVKESKQDESGMPNNRFLAERTGGTYSTLKVQPAELEDSGVYFCASSQVRMETQYFGPGTRLLVL.

This clonotype was detected a few times. This chain links TRBV19 with TRBJ2-7; D is uncertain. From germline, CDR1 is LNHDA and CDR2 SQIVND (reference sequence). The V end was cut by 5 bases, the J end by 3 bases, with 14 bases between. The CDR3 totals 14 residues. The CDR3 protein is CASSVFRSSYEQYF. CDR3 nucleotide sequence: TGTGCCAGTAGTGTTTTTCGCTCCAGCTACGAGCAGTACTTC.

For this clonotype: It may be a read error: a sequence one base away is much more abundant. This rearrangement joins TRBV29-1 to TRBJ1-4, with 8 positions matching TRBD1. Germline V CDR1 and CDR2: SQVTM, ANQGSEA. Unmatched junction bases numbered 5, after V lost 6 bases and J lost 5 bases. CDR3 length equals 13 residues. Here the CDR3 DNA reads TGCAGCGTCTTTACAGGGGGGAATGAAAAACTGTTTTTT. Its protein product is CSVFTGGNEKLFF.

This clonotype was detected ten times or more. As DNA, the CDR3 is TGTGCCAGCAGCAAGACTCCTGGAGAGGAAAAACTGTTTTTT. Encoded protein: CASSKTPGEEKLFF. V is TRBV7-9 and J is TRBJ1-4; D gene ambiguous. Between the trimmed V and J ends, which lost 5 bases and 8 bases, there was a span of 15 bases. CDR3 length equals 14 residues. CDR1 is SEHNR and CDR2 is FQNEAQ in the germline V gene (reference sequence).

The sample holds a few counts of this clonotype. The chain combines TRBV19 with TRBJ2-5; 7 positions agree with TRBD2. Germline values: CDR1 LNHDA, CDR2 SQIVND (reference sequence). The CDR3 contains 15 residues. The V gene end was trimmed by 4 bases and the J gene end by 4 bases; junction bases not matched to a gene: 9. Here the CDR3 DNA reads TGTGCCAGTAGTAGCACTAGCGTTAAGGGAGAGACCCAGTACTTC. Amino acids: CASSSTSVKGETQYF.

This chain uses TRBV7-9 with TRBJ2-7; 11 bases line up with TRBD2. This CDR3 is 15 amino acids long. The V segment lost 5 bases and the J segment 2 bases; nucleotides outside the gene matches: 5. Germline CDR1 and CDR2: SEHNR and FQNEAQ (reference sequence). The CDR3 nucleotides read TGTGCCAGCAGCGAAACTAGCGGGAGACCCTACGAGCAGTACTTC. Translating it yields CASSETSGRPYEQYF.

Many counts were recorded for this clonotype. V gene TRBV10-3 combines with J gene TRBJ2-5; D is perhaps TRBD1 (5 bases). Germline loops: CDR1 ENHRY, CDR2 SYGVKD. The length of the CDR3 is 12 residues. V lost 8 bases and J lost 3, with 10 bases in between. CDR3 sequence (DNA): TGTGCCATCGCGACGACAGAAGAGACCCAGTACTTC. The encoded protein is CAIATTEETQYF.

This clonotype was seen once. The chain is built from TRBV6-5 and TRBJ2-5, with D perhaps TRBD2 (6 bases). The germline CDR1 and CDR2 sequences are MNHEY and SVGAGI. V was clipped by 0 bases and J by 2 bases, with 13 bases between them. CDR3 size: 16 residues. DNA for the CDR3: TGTGCCAGCAGTTACTCGAGCAGCGGGCTACAAGAGACCCAGTACTTC. Translating gives CASSYSSSGLQETQYF.

This clonotype came up many times. This rearrangement joins TRBV7-9 to TRBJ2-7, with D possibly TRBD1 on 6 matching bases. CDR3 length equals 13 residues. V was clipped by 5 bases and J by 0 bases, with 8 bases between them. Germline CDR1 is SEHNR and CDR2 is FQNEAQ (reference sequence). The DNA of the CDR3 is TGTGCCAGCAGCAAGGACAGCTCCTACGAGCAGTACTTC. Its translation: CASSKDSSYEQYF.

This clonotype was found many times. CDR3 sequence (DNA): TGCAGCGTTGGGGCCACCTACGAGCAGTACTTC. It codes for CSVGATYEQYF. This sequence joins TRBV29-1 and TRBJ2-7; the D is unclear. V gave up 4 bases and J gave up 2 bases, with 6 bases separating them. The CDR3 loop spans 11 amino acids. CDR1 SQVTM and CDR2 ANQGSEA come from the germline V gene.

The chain recombines TRBV5-1 with TRBJ2-2; D perhaps matches TRBD1 (5 bases). Per germline, CDR1 SGHRS and CDR2 YFSETQ. The CDR3 is 14 residues long. V was shortened by 6 bases and J by 3 bases, with 12 bases between the two germline ends. The CDR3 region is CASIQGAHTGELFF. The CDR3 DNA reads TGCGCCAGCATCCAAGGGGCGCACACCGGGGAGCTGTTTTTT.

Notes on this clonotype: A read error may be the cause here, since a much bigger clone is one base away. The chain links TRBV10-3 to TRBJ2-7, with D hard to call. The CDR3 contains 16 residues. Trimming cost V 0 bases and J 3 bases, with 15 bases left between them. Germline lookup yields CDR1 ENHRY and CDR2 SYGVKD. The CDR3 DNA sequence: TGTGCCATCAGTGAGTCTCGGGCCTCGCCCTTCTACGAGCAGTACTTC. Encoded protein: CAISESRASPFYEQYF.

This clonotype was observed a few times. This chain uses TRBV6-6 with TRBJ1-2; 7 nucleotides match TRBD1. Germline V gene lookup returns CDR1 MNHNY and CDR2 SVGAGI (reference sequence). V lost 0 bases to trimming and J lost 6 bases; unmatched junction nucleotides: 7. The CDR3 is 15 amino acids. The CDR3 loop is CASSYSTETGHGYTF. Here the CDR3 DNA reads TGTGCCAGCAGTTACTCTACTGAGACAGGGCATGGCTACACCTTC.

In regard to this clonotype: With a much larger clone just one base away, this may be a read error. The J gene is TRBJ2-2, the V gene TRBV2; tentatively, D is TRBD1 (6 bases). Germline-derived CDR1 and CDR2 are SNHLY and FYNNEI. The length of the CDR3 is 13 residues. Trimming removed 8 bases at V and 7 bases at J, with 14 bases between. The CDR3 loop is CASGSYRDGELFF. The CDR3 region has the DNA TGTGCCAGCGGATCATACAGGGACGGGGAGCTGTTTTTT.